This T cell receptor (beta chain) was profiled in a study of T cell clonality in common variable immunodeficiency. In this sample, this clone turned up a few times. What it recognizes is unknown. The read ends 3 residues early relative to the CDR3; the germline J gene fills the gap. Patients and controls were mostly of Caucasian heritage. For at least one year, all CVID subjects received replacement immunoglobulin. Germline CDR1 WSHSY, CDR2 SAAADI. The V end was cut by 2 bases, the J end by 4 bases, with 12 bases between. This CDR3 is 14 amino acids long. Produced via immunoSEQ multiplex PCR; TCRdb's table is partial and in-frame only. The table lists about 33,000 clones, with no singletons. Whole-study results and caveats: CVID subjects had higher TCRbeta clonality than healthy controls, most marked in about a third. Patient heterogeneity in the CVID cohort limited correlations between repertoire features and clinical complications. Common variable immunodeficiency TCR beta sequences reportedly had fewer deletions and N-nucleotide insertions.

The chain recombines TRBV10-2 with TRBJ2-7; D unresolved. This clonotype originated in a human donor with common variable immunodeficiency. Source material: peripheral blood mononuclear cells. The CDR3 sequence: CASSEGLRQYEQYF. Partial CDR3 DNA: TGCGCCAGCAGTGAGGGTTTGCGGCAGTACGAG.